This TCR beta chain was identified in a study of shared clonotypes between healthy human individuals (dated by TCRdb to the early 2020s). Looking at the study overall: Two women and a few men aged 18 to 49 years were included in the cohort. For each donor, CD4 naive and CD4 memory were each run on three plates, CD8 naive on two plates, and CD8 memory on one plate. The study deeply sequenced blood TCR repertoires of roughly five healthy adults to estimate repertoire size and the extent of clonotype sharing between individuals. To increase sequencing depth and limit assay-specific biases, TCR repertoire library preparation and sequencing were carried out by different laboratories using diverse techniques. Between about 0.94 and 8.9 billion PBMCs per donor were obtained by leukapheresis.

Trimming leaves V shorter by 5 bases and J shorter by 4 bases, with the junction holding 15 bases beyond the gene matches. Sequences SGDLS (CDR1) and YYNGEE (CDR2) are obtained from the germline V gene. Its CDR3 holds 17 amino acids, cysteine through phenylalanine. Here the CDR3 DNA is all that survives: 51 bases in frame from base 1. TCR CDR3 regions were amplified from genomic DNA by multiplex PCR using the deep immunoSEQ assay. Extracted genomic DNA from each cell subset was distributed evenly across all wells of several immunoSEQ 96-well plates, and each plate was treated as a replicate. For sorted subsets, 150 to 250 ng of genomic DNA, equivalent to around 29,000 T cell genomes, went into each replicate PCR. The purified libraries were quantified using a Qubit 3.0 fluorometer, sized with a Bioanalyzer 2100, and then quantified again using the KAPA Library Quantification kit. Every immunoSEQ 96-well plate was sequenced on a dedicated single-read 150-cycle Illumina NextSeq 550 flow cell. Per the authors' processing: Because the immunoSEQ output held only junctional sequences and lacked quality scores, the filtering could not match the filtering applied to full-length reads. Sequences were annotated with PyIR, a Python wrapper for IgBLAST v1.9, and V/J genes and CDR3 were assigned using IMGT germline references. Reads with weak V/J assignments (E-value above 1e-6), missing CDR3, stop codons, out-of-frame junctions, or ambiguous translated residues were removed. A V3J clonotype was defined by an identical inferred V gene, J gene, and CDR3 amino acid sequence. Percentage overlap between repertoires was computed as shared unique clonotypes divided by the size of the smaller repertoire. Three approaches were used to assess repertoire richness: RTK rarefaction, the Chao1 estimator, and Recon v2.1 estimates of unobserved clonotypes. For all TCRbeta clonotypes obtained by the gDNA method from several donors, generation probabilities were computed with OLGA. In TCRdb, the immuneACCESS table is reduced to in-frame sequences with V and J assigned. These tables do not hold every clone; where another copy was compared, an unresolved V gene accounts for under half, and the others remain unexplained. V, J and clone size were drawn from that table, and D and trimming were deduced from the DNA. The sample yields over a million clones; approximately 98.5% were counted once. The ten largest account for 0.36% of the sample.

About this clone: Its recognized antigen is unknown. Base qualities are not at hand, and no much larger clone is one base apart.

The donors were healthy, HIV-negative adults who had no recently reported acute infections or vaccinations. All donors were Caucasian adults living in Nashville, Tennessee, USA. Magnetic negative selection was used to enrich CD4+ T cells, after which naive cells were positively selected on CD45RA and the negative fraction became the memory subset. Blood was obtained by leukapheresis, after which PBMCs were separated by Ficoll-Histopaque density gradient centrifugation and cryopreserved in liquid nitrogen vapor phase. Analytical flow cytometry was used to check the purity and quantity of each magnetically sorted T cell population. Each sorted fraction had its genomic DNA isolated and then quantified by UV absorbance on a Nanodrop 2000c. General findings and caveats noted by the study authors: Sampling was restricted to blood, and TCR repertoires in tissue are likely to differ from TCR repertoires in blood. Based on pairwise subsampling, the degree of clonotype sharing among donors was expected to be affected by sequencing depth. Approximately 5% of naive CD4, 3.5% of naive CD8, approximately 2% of memory CD4, and approximately 0.4% of memory CD8 clonotypes were shared across several donors. Naive subsets generally had larger estimated clonotype richness than memory subsets did. Because the study included only a small number of donors, the genetic and exposure-history diversity represented was limited. Incomplete sequencing was indicated by rarefaction of sorted-subset datasets, despite the large sequencing depth. Compared with non-shared clonotypes, clonotypes shared by all four sorted-subset donors had higher generation probabilities.

Sequenced input: naive CD4+ T cells sorted from blood. Explained via the paper, the cell subset or site label denotes: CD45RA+ positively selected. The chain is assembled from TRBV9 and TRBJ2-7; the central 10 bases match TRBD2. The receptor was derived from a man aged 25-45 years in good health. The CDR3 region reads CASSNQIGGLAPYEQYF. The DNA sequence is given as TGTGCCAGCAGTAACCAGATTGGGGGACTAGCGCCTTACGAGCAGTACTTC.